The 13 T cell receptor beta chains given below trace back to one sample, sequenced in a study of OX40 agonist ivuxolimab in advanced cancers. Using immunoSEQ multiplex PCR, the repertoire was profiled, and TCRdb retains in-frame clones only, with some absent. The sample shows under 9,500 clones, about 85% of them seen only once. The material was CD4+ or CD8+ T cells sorted from blood, obtained in a trial of the OX40 agonist ivuxolimab. The source is an adult with an advanced solid tumor such as melanoma, head and neck, liver or kidney cancer.

A few counts support this clone. The V and J genes are TRBV9 and TRBJ2-5; 10 positions agree with TRBD1. The length of the CDR3 is 17 residues. From germline, CDR1 is SGDLS and CDR2 YYNGEE. J was trimmed by 4 bases and V by 3 bases; bases with no gene match: 12. The CDR3 here is CASSASRDRGRGETQYF. The DNA for the CDR3 is TGTGCCAGCAGCGCTAGCCGGGACAGGGGAAGGGGAGAGACCCAGTACTTC.

The chain is built from TRBV7-8 and TRBJ2-4, with 8 nucleotides matching TRBD1. CDR1 is SGHVS and CDR2 is FQNEAQ in the germline V gene. V lost 2 bases to trimming and J lost 8 bases; unmatched junction nucleotides: 5. The CDR3 consists of 14 residues. The CDR3 here is CASSLNGQGHIQYF. CDR3 DNA: TGTGCCAGCAGCTTAAACGGACAGGGACACATTCAGTACTTC.

This clone was counted once. The J gene is TRBJ2-2, the V gene TRBV30; D might be TRBD1 (6 bases). In germline, CDR1 is GTSNPN, CDR2 SVGIG (reference sequence). Trimming pared 0 bases from V and 0 bases from J, leaving 8 bases between. The CDR3 totals 15 residues. CDR3 sequence (DNA): TGTGCCTGGAGTGTGAGGGGGTCGAACACCGGGGAGCTGTTTTTT. Translating gives CAWSVRGSNTGELFF.

This chain uses TRBV5-6 with TRBJ1-2, with D perhaps TRBD1 (6 bases). CDR1 is SGHDT and CDR2 is YYEEEE in the germline V gene. There are 14 residues in the CDR3. V dropped 4 bases and J dropped 4 bases, with 14 bases sitting between them. The CDR3 is CASSGTGASYGYTF. The DNA of the CDR3 is TGTGCCAGCAGCGGGACGGGGGCGAGCTATGGCTACACCTTC. The complete variable domain, with remaining parts taken from reference TRBV5-6 and TRBJ1-2, reads DAGVTQSPTHLIKTRGQQVTLRCSPKSGHDTVSWYQQALGQGPQFIFQYYEEEERQRGNFPDRFSGHQFPNYSSELNVNALLLGDSALYLCASSGTGASYGYTFGSGTRLTVV.

This rearrangement joins TRBV19 to TRBJ2-2; TRBD1 might be the D (5 bases). V lost 4 bases, J lost 3 bases, and 15 bases lay in between. CDR1 and CDR2 from the germline V gene are LNHDA and SQIVND (reference sequence). The CDR3 covers 16 residues. CDR3 sequence: CASSNLQGSYTGELFF. The DNA for the CDR3 is TGTGCCAGTAGTAACCTGCAGGGTTCGTACACCGGGGAGCTGTTTTTT.

The rearrangement joins TRBV5-4 to TRBJ1-1, with TRBD1 as a possible D gene (5 bases). In germline, CDR1 is SGHNT, CDR2 YYREEE (reference sequence). The CDR3 consists of 16 residues. Trimming removed 4 bases at V and 4 bases at J, with 20 bases between. Written as DNA, the CDR3 is TGTGCCAGCAGCGAGACGGGGGAGGGTTTCGGCACTGAAGCTTTCTTT. Translated, it gives CASSETGEGFGTEAFF.

The chain joins TRBV7-9 to TRBJ2-1; TRBD2 matches 10 bases. With 5 bases clipped from V and 7 bases from J, the junction kept 8 bases outside the gene matches. Germline V CDR1 and CDR2: SEHNR, FQNEAQ (reference sequence). The length of the CDR3 is 15 residues. The CDR3 nucleotides are TGTGCCAGCAGCCAGAGCGGGGGGGCCGGGAATGAGCAGTTCTTC. Protein product: CASSQSGGAGNEQFF.

The count of this clone is one. The V gene is TRBV6-6, the J gene TRBJ2-2, with D uncertain. Germline lookup yields CDR1 MNHNY and CDR2 SVGAGI (reference sequence). This CDR3 comprises 12 residues. V was clipped by 2 bases and J by 7 bases, with 5 bases between them. CDR3 nucleotide sequence: TGTGCCAGCAGTTACGGGTTCGGGGAGCTGTTTTTT. Translated: CASSYGFGELFF.

This clone is a singleton in its sample. The chain couples TRBV12-2 to TRBJ2-3; the table gives TRBD1 as D, unverified against the DNA. TRBV12-2 is annotated as a pseudogene. This CDR3 has 15 residues. CDR3 sequence reads: CASRLVPVVPDTQYF. The CDR3 DNA reads TGTGCAAGTCGCTTAGTCCCAGTTGTTCCAGATACGCAGTATTTT.

V gene TRBV11-3 combines with J gene TRBJ2-6; no reliable D call. From germline, CDR1 is SGHNT and CDR2 YENEEA. The CDR3 contains 15 residues. V was cut by 0 bases and J by 0 bases, with 3 bases left in between. The CDR3 sequence: CASSLEGSGANVLTF. The CDR3 bases are TGTGCCAGCAGCTTAGAGGGCTCTGGGGCCAACGTCCTGACTTTC.

The CDR3 sequence: CASSLAGVSYEQYF. CDR3 DNA sequence: TGTGCCAGCAGTTTAGCCGGGGTCTCCTACGAGCAGTACTTC. The rearrangement links TRBV27 to TRBJ2-7; possible D gene TRBD2, 5 bases. Trimming cost V 2 bases and J 0 bases, with 8 bases left between them. The CDR3 covers 14 residues. Germline CDR1 and CDR2: MNHEY and SMNVEV (reference sequence).

The chain is built from TRBV6-6 and TRBJ1-1, with D possibly TRBD1 on 6 matching bases. The CDR3 runs 15 residues. Germline V gene lookup returns CDR1 MNHNY and CDR2 SVGAGI (reference sequence). The germline V and J ends were trimmed by 2 bases and 7 bases, with 17 bases remaining between them. In nucleotides, the CDR3 is TGTGCCAGCAGTTACACGCATAGGGGGGACATTGAAGCTTTCTTT. This sequence encodes CASSYTHRGDIEAFF.

This chain uses TRBV29-1 with TRBJ2-1; D remains unclear. Per the germline V gene, CDR1 is SQVTM and CDR2 is ANQGSEA. This CDR3 has 11 residues. The V end lost 3 bases, the J end lost 4 bases, and 4 bases lay between the germline ends. The CDR3 here is CSVDVYNEQFF. The CDR3 bases are TGCAGCGTTGATGTTTACAATGAGCAGTTCTTC.